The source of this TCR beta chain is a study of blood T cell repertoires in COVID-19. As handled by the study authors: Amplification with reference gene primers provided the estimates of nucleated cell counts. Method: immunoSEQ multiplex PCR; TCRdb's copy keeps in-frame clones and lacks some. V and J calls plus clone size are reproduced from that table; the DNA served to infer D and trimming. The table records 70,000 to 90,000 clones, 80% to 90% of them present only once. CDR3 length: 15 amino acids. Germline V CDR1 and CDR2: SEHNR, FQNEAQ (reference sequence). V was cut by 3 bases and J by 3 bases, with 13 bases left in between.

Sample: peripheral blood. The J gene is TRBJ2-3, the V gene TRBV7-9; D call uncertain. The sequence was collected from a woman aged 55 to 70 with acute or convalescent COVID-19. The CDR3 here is CASSFSWAVTDTQYF. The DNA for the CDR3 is TGTGCCAGCAGCTTTTCATGGGCAGTTACAGATACGCAGTATTTT.